The source of this T cell receptor (beta chain) is a study of blood T cell repertoires in COVID-19. Overall study: Some COVID-19 samples were acute and others convalescent; all came from the United States, Italy and Spain. T cells, B-cell-depleted T cells, or PBMCs supplied cDNA or gDNA.

In the case of this clone: Different DNA sequences within this sample yield the same CDR3.

CDR3 length: 13 amino acids. CDR1 KGHSH and CDR2 LQKENI come from the germline V gene. V lost 6 bases to trimming and J lost 2 bases; unmatched junction nucleotides: 4. Source study methods: Reference gene primer amplification yielded estimated nucleated cell counts. Data came from immunoSEQ multiplex PCR; TCRdb stores just in-frame clones and leaves some out. The V and J calls and clone size are taken from that table; D and trimming were inferred from the DNA. Here the sample spans tens of thousands of clones, roughly 82% being singletons. This sequence originates from a human donor in a cohort sampled during active COVID-19. V usage is TRBV18 and J usage is TRBJ2-7; 7 nucleotides agree with TRBD1. The material sequenced was peripheral blood. Written as DNA, the CDR3 is TGTGCCAGCTCGAGAGGACAGGCCTACGAGCAGTACTTC. This encodes CASSRGQAYEQYF.